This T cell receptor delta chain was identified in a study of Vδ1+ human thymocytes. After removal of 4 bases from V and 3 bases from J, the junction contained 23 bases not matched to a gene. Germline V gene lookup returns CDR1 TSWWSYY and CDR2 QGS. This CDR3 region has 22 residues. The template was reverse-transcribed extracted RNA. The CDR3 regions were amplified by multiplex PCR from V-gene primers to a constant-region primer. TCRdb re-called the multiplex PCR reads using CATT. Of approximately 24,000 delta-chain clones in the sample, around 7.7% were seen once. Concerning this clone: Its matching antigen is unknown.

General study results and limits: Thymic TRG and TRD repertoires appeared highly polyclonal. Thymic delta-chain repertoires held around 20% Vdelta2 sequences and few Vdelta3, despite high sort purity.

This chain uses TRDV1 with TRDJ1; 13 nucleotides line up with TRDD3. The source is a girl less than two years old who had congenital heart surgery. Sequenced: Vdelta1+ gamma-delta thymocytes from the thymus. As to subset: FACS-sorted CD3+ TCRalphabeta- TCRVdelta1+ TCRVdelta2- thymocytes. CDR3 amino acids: CALGATLPTLRTGGYGPDKLIF. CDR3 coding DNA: TGTGCTCTTGGGGCCACATTACCTACCCTCCGTACTGGGGGATACGGTCCCGATAAACTCATCTTT.